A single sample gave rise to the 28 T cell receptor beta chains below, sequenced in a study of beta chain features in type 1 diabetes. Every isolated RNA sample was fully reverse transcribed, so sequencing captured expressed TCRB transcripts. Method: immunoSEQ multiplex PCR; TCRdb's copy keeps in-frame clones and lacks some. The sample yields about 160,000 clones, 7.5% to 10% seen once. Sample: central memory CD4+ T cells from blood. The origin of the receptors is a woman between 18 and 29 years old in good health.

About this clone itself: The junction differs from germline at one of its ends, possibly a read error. This CDR3 is CAWSKWPETFF. CDR3 in DNA: TGTGCCTGGAGCAAATGGCCTGAAACTTTCTTT. The chain carries TRBV30 and TRBJ1-1, with no clear D. In germline, CDR1 is GTSNPN, CDR2 SVGIG (reference sequence). CDR3 length: 11 residues.

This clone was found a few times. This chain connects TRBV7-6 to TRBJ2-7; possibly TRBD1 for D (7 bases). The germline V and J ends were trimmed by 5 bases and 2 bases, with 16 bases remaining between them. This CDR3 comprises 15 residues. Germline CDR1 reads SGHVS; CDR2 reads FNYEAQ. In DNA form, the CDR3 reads TGTGCCAGCAGCCTTAGCGGAGGGGGCCCCTACGAGCAGTACTTC. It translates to CASSLSGGGPYEQYF.

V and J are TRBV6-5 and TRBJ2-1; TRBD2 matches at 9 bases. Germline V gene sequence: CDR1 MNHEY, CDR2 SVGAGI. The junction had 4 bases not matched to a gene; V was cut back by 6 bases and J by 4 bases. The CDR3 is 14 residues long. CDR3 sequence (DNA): TGTGCCAGCAGCCCGGGACTAGCTTACAATGAGCAGTTCTTC. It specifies CASSPGLAYNEQFF.

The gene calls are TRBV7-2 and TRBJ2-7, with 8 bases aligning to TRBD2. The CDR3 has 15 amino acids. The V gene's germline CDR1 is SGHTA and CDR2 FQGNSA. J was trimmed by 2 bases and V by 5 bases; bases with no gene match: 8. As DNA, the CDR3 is TGTGCCAGCAGCCGCGTACTAGCGGAACCCTACGAGCAGTACTTC. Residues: CASSRVLAEPYEQYF.

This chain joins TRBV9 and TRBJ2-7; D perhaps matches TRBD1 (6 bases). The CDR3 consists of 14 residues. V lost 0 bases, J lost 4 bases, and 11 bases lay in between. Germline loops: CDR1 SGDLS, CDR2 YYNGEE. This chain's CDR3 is CASSVATGPYEQYF. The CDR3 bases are TGTGCCAGCAGCGTAGCAACAGGGCCGTACGAGCAGTACTTC.

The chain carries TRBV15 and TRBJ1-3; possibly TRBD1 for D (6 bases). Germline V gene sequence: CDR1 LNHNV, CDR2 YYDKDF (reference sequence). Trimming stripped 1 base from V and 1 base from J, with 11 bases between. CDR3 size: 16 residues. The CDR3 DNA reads TGTGCCACCAGCAGAGGAGGAGGACAGTCTGGAAACACCATATATTTT. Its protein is CATSRGGGQSGNTIYF.

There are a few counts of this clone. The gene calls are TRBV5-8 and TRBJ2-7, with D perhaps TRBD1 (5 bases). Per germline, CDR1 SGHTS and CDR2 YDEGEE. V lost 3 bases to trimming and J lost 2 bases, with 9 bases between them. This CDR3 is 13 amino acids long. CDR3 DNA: TGTGCCAGCAGCTCCGACAGCACCTACGAGCAGTACTTC. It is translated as CASSSDSTYEQYF.

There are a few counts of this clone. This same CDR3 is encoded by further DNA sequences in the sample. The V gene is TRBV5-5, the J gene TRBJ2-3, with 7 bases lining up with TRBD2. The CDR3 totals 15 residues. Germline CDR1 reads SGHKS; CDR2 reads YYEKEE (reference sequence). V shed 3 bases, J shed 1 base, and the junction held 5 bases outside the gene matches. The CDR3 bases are TGTGCCAGCAGCTGGGGGGGAGTGGGCACAGATACGCAGTATTTT. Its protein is CASSWGGVGTDTQYF.

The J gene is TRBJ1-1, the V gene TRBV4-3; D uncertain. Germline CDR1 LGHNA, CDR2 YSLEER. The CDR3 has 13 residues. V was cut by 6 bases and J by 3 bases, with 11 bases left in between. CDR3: CASRLTLDTEAFF. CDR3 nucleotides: TGCGCCAGCAGACTCACCTTAGACACTGAAGCTTTCTTT.

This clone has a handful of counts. The CDR3 here is CASRRDTWENEKLFF. The CDR3 nucleotides read TGTGCCAGCAGGAGGGACACCTGGGAGAATGAAAAACTGTTTTTT. The rearrangement uses TRBV2 and TRBJ1-4, with D tentatively TRBD1 (6 bases). The CDR3 totals 15 residues. V was clipped by 6 bases and J by 5 bases, with 16 bases between them. Germline CDR1 and CDR2: SNHLY and FYNNEI.

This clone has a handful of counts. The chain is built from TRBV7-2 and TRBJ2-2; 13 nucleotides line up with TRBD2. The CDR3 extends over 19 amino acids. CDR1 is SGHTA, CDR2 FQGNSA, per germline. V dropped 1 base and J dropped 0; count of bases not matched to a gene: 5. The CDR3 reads CASSLVGTSGASNTGELFF. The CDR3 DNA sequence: TGTGCCAGCAGCTTAGTAGGGACTAGCGGGGCCTCGAACACCGGGGAGCTGTTTTTT.

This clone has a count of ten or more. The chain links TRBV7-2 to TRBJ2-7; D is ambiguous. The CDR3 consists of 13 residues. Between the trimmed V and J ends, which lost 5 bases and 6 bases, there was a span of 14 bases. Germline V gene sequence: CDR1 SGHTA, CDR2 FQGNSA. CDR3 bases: TGTGCCAGCAGCACTCAGGCCCGTGCCGAGCAGTACTTC. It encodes CASSTQARAEQYF.

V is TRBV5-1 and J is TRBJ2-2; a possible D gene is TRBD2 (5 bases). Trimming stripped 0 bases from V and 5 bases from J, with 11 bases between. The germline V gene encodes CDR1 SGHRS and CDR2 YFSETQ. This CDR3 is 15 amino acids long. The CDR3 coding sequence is TGCGCCAGCAGCTTGGAACTAGAATCGACCGGGGAGCTGTTTTTT. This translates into CASSLELESTGELFF.

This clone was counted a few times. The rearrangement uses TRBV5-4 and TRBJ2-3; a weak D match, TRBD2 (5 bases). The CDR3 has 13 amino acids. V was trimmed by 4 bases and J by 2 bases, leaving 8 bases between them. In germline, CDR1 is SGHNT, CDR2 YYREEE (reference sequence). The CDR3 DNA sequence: TGTGCCAGCAGCCCGGACTTCACAGATACGCAGTATTTT. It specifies CASSPDFTDTQYF.

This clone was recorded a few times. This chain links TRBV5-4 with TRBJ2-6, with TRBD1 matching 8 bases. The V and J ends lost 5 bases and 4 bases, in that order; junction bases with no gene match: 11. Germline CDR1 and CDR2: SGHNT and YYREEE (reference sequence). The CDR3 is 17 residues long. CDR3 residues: CASRAGTGRIGANVLTF. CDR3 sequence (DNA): TGTGCCAGCAGGGCCGGGACAGGCCGCATCGGGGCCAACGTCCTGACTTTC.

The CDR3 region has the DNA TGTGCCTGGAGCCTTAGCCACGGGGAGCTGTTTTTT. It yields the protein CAWSLSHGELFF. V gene TRBV30 combines with J gene TRBJ2-2; no clear D. Trimming took off 3 bases at V and 7 bases at J, with 9 bases between the two ends. CDR1 and CDR2 (germline): GTSNPN, SVGIG (reference sequence). The CDR3 loop spans 12 amino acids.

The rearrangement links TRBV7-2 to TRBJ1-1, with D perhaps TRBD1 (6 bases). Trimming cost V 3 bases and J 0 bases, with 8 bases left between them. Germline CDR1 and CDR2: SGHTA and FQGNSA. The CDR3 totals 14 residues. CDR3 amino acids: CASSFTGMNTEAFF. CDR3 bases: TGTGCCAGCAGCTTTACAGGGATGAACACTGAAGCTTTCTTT.

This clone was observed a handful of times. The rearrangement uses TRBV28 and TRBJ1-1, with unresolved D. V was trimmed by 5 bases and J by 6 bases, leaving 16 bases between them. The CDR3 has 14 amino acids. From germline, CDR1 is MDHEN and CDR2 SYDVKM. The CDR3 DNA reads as TGTGCCAGCAGTCCTAGAAGCATCGGCCCTGAAGCTTTCTTT. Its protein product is CASSPRSIGPEAFF.

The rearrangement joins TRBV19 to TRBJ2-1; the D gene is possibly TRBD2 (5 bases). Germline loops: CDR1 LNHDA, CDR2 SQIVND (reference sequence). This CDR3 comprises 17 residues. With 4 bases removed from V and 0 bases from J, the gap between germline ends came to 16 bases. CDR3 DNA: TGTGCCAGTAGTAGGTCGCGAGCGGCTAGCTCCTACAATGAGCAGTTCTTC. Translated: CASSRSRAASSYNEQFF. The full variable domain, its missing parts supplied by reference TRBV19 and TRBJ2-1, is DGGITQSPKYLFRKEGQNVTLSCEQNLNHDAMYWYRQDPGQGLRLIYYSQIVNDFQKGDIAEGYSVSREKKESFPLTVTSAQKNPTAFYLCASSRSRAASSYNEQFFGPGTRLTVL.

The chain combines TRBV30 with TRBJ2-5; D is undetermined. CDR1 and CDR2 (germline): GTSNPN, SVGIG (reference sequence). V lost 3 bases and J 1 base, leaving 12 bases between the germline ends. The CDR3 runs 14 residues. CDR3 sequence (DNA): TGTGCCTGGAGCCGAGGATCGACCCAAGAGACCCAGTACTTC. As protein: CAWSRGSTQETQYF. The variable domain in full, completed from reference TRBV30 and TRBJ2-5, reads SQTIHQWPATLVQPVGSPLSLECTVEGTSNPNLYWYRQAAGRGLQLLFYSVGIGQISSEVPQNLSASRPQDRQFILSSKKLLLSDSGFYLCAWSRGSTQETQYFGPGTRLLVL.

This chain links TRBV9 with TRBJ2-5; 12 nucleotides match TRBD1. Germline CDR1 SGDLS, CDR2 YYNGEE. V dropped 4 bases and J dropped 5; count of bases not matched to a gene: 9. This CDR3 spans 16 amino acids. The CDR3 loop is CASSPRDRGRRETQYF. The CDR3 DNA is TGTGCCAGCAGCCCCAGGGACAGGGGGCGCCGGGAGACCCAGTACTTC.

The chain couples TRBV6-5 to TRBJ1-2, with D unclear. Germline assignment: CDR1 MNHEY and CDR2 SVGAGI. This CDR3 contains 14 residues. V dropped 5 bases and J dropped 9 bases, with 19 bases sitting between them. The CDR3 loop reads CASSTQRLSGSYTF. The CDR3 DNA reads TGTGCCAGCAGTACTCAGCGGTTAAGTGGGAGCTACACCTTC.

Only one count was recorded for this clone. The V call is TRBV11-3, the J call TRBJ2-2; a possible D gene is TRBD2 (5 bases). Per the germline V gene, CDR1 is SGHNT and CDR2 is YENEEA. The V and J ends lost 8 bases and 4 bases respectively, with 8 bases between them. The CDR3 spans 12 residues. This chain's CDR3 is CASGGLTGELFF. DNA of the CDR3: TGTGCCAGCGGTGGACTCACCGGGGAGCTGTTTTTT.

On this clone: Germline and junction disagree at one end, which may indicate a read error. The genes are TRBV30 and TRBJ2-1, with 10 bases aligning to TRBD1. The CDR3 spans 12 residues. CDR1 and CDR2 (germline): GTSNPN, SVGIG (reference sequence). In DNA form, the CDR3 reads TGCGCCTTGACAGGGGGCGGGAATGAGCAGTTCTTC. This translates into CALTGGGNEQFF.

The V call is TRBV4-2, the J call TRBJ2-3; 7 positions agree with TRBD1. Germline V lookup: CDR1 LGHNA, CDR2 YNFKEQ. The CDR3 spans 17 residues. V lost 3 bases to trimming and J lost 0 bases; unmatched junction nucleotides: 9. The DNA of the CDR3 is TGTGCCAGCAGCCAGAGCGAGGGGGCGTTGAGCACAGATACGCAGTATTTT. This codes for CASSQSEGALSTDTQYF.

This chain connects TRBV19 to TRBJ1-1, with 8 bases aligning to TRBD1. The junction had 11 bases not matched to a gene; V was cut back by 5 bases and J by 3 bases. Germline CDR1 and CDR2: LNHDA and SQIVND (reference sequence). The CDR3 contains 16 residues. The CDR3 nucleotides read TGTGCCAGTAGTGGACCGGGACAGGCGTCATACACTGAAGCTTTCTTT. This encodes CASSGPGQASYTEAFF.

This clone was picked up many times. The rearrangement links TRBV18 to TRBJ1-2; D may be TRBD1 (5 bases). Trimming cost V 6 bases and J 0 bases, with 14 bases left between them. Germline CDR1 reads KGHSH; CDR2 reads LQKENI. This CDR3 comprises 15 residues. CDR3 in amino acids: CASSPMDTSNYGYTF. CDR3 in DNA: TGTGCCAGCTCCCCCATGGACACATCTAACTATGGCTACACCTTC.

The CDR3 protein is CATSTGQGGGQFF. CDR3 in DNA: TGTGCCACCAGCACTGGACAGGGTGGAGGGCAGTTCTTC. The chain carries TRBV15 and TRBJ2-1, with TRBD1 matching over 8 bases. The junction had 8 bases not matched to a gene; V was cut back by 4 bases and J by 12 bases. The CDR3 sequence is 13 residues long. Germline V lookup: CDR1 LNHNV, CDR2 YYDKDF (reference sequence).